The sequence of this T cell receptor beta chain was determined in a study of shared clonotypes between healthy human individuals. In the study overall: Sampling drew on donors who were two women and a few men aged 18 to 49. Study-level points and caveats: With a handful of donors compared, around 5% of naive CD4 clonotypes were shared. Sampling included only blood; tissue repertoires likely differ.

The germline V gene has CDR1 MNHEY and CDR2 SVGAGI. V shed 7 bases and J shed 2 bases, with 17 bases lying between them. The CDR3 extends over 15 amino acids. The assay was immunoSEQ multiplex PCR, and TCRdb's table has in-frame clones only and misses some. The sample yields about 1 million clones, approximately 68% seen once. Concerning this clone: Its target is unknown.

There were only Caucasian adults among the donors, and all lived in Nashville, Tennessee. This sequence was found in a man aged 18 to 30 in good health. V is TRBV6-5 and J is TRBJ2-5; D may be TRBD2 (5 bases). Sequencing was performed on memory CD4+ T cells sorted from blood. Noted subset: CD45RA-negative fraction. The CDR3 loop is CASMDAGPGQETQYF. CDR3 DNA: TGTGCCAGCATGGACGCGGGCCCAGGACAAGAGACCCAGTACTTC.